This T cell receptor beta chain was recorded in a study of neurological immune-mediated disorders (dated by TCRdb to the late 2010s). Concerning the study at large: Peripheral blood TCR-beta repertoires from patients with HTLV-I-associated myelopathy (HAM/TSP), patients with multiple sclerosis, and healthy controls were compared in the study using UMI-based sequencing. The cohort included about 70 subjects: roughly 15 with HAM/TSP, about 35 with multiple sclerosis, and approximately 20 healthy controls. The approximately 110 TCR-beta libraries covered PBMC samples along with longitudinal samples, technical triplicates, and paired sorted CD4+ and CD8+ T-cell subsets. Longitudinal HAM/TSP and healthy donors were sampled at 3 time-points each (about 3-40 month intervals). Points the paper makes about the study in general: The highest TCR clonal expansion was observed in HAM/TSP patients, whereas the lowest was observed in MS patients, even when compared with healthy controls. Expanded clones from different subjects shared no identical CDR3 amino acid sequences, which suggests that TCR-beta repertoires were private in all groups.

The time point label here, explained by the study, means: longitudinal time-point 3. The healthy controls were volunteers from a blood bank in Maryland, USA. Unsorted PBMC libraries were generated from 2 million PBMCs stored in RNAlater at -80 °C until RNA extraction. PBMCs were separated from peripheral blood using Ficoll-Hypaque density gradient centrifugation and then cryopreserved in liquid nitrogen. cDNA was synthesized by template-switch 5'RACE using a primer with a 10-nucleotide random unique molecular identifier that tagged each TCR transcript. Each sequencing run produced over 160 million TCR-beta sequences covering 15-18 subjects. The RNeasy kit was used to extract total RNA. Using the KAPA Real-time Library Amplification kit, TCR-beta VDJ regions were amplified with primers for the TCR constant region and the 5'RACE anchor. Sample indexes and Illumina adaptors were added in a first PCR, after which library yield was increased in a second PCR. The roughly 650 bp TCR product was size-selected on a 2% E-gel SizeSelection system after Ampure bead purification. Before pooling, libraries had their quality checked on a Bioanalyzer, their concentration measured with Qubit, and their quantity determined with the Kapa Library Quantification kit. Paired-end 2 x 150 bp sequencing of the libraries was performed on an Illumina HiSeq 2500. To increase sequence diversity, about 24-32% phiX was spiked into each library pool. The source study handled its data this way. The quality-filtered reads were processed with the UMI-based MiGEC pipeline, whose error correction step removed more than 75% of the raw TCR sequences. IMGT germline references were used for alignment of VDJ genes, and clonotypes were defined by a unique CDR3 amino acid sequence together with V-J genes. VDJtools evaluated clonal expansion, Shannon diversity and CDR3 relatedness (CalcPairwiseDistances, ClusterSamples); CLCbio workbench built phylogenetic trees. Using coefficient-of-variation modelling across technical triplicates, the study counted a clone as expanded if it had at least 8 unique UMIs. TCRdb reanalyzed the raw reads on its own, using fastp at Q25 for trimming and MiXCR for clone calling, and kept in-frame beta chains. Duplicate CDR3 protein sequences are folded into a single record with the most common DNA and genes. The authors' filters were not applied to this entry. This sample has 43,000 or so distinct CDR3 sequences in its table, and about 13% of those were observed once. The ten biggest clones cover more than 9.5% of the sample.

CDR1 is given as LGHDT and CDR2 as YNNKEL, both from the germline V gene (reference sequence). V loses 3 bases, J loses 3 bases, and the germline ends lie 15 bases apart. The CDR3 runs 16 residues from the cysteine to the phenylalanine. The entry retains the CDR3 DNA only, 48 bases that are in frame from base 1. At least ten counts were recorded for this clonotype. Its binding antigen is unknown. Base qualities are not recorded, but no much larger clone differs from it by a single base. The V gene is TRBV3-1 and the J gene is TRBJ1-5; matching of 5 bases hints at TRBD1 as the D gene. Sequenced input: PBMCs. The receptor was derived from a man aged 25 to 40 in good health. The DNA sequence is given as TGTGCCAGCAGCCAGGGTCCCGGGACGGCCAATCAGCCCCAGCATTTT. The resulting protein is CASSQGPGTANQPQHF.